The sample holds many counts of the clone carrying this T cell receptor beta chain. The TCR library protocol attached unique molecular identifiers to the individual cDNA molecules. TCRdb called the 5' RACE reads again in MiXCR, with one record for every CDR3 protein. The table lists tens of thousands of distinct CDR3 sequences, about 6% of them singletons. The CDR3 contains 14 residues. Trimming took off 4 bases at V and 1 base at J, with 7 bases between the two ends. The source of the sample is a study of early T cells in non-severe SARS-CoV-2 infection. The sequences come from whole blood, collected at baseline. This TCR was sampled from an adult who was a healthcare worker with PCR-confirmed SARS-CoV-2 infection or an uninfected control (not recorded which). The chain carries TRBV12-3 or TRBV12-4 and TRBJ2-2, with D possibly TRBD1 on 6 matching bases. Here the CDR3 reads CASSWTENTGELFF. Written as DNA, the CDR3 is TGTGCCAGCAGTTGGACAGAGAACACCGGGGAGCTGTTTTTT.